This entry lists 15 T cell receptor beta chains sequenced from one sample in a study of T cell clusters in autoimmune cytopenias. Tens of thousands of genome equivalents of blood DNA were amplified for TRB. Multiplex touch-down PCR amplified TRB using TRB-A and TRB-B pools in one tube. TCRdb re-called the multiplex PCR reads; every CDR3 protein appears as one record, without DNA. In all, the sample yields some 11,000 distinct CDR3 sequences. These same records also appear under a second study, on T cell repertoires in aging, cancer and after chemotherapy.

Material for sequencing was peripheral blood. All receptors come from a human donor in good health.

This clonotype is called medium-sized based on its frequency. The CDR3 reads CSAPPGGYGYTF. The V call is TRBV20-1, the J call TRBJ1-2. CDR1 is DFQATT, CDR2 SNEGSKA, per germline (reference sequence). This CDR3 is 12 amino acids long.

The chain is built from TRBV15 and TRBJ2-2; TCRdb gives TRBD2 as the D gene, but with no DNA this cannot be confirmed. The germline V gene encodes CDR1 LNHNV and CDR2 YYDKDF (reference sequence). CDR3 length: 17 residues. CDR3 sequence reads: CATSRDLTGGPSGELFF.

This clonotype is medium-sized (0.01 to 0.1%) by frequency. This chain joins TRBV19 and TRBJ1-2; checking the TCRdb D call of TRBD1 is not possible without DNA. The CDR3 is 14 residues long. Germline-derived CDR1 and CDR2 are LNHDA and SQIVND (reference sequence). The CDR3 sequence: CASSKNRGPYGYTF.

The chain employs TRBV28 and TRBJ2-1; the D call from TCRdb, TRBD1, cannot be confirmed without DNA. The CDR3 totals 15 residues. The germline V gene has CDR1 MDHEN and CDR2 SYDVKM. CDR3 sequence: CASSSSAGGYNEQFF. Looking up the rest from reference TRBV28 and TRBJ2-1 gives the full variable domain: DVKVTQSSRYLVKRTGEKVFLECVQDMDHENMFWYRQDPGLGLRLIYFSYDVKMKEKGDIPEGYSVSREKKERFSLILESASTNQTSMYLCASSSSAGGYNEQFFGPGTRLTVL.

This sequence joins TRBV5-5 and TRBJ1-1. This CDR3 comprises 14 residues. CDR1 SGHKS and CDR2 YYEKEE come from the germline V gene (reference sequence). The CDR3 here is CASSFVRENTEAFF. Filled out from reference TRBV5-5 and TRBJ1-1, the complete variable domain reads DAGVTQSPTHLIKTRGQQVTLRCSPISGHKSVSWYQQVLGQGPQFIFQYYEKEERGRGNFPDRFSARQFPNYSSELNVNALLLGDSALYLCASSFVRENTEAFFGQGTRLTVV.

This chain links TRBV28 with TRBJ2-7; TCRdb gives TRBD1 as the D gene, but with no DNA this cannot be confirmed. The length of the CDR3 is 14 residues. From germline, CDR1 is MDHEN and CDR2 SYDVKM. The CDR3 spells CASSLWGGWYEQYF.

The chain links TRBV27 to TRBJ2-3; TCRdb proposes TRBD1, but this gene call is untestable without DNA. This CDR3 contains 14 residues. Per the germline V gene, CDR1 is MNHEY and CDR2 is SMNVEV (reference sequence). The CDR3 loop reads CASSPGTSTDTQYF.

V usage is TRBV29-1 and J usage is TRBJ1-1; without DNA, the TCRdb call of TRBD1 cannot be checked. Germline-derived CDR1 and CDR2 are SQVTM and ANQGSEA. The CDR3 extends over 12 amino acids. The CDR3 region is CSVDRANTEAFF.

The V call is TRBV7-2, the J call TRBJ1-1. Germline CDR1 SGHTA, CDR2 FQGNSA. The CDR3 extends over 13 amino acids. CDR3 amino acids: CASSPQWDTEAFF.

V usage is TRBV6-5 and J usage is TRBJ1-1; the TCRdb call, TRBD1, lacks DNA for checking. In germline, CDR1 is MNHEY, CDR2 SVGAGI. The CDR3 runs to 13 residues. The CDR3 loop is CATAGHLNTEAFF.

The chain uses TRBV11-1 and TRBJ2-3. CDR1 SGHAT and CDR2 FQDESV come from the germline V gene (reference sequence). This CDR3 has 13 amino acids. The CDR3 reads CASSLDTGDTQYF. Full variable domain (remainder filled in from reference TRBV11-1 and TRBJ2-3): EAEVAQSPRYKITEKSQAVAFWCDPISGHATLYWYRQILGQGPELLVQFQDESVVDDSQLPKDRFSAERLKGVDSTLKIQPAELGDSAMYLCASSLDTGDTQYFGPGTRLTVL.

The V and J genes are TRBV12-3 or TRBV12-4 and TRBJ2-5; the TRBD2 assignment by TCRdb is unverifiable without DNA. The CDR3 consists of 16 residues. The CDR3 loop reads CASSRTSGGPSHTQYF.

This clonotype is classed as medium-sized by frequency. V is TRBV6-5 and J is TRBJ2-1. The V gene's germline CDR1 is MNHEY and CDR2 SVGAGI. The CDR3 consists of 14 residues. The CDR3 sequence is CASRTDLGRNEQFF.

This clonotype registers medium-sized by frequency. The CDR3 sequence is CASSSQGANGYTF. The V call is TRBV7-9, the J call TRBJ1-2; TCRdb returns TRBD1, unconfirmable since there is no DNA. Germline V gene lookup returns CDR1 SEHNR and CDR2 FQNEAQ (reference sequence). The CDR3 has 13 amino acids.

This CDR3 reads CASSAYGGTFQETQYF. The V gene is TRBV25-1, the J gene TRBJ2-5; there is no DNA to check the TCRdb D call of TRBD2. Germline V gene sequence: CDR1 MGHDK, CDR2 SYGVNS. The CDR3 length is 16 residues.